Listed below are T cell receptor beta chains from one sample, sequenced in a study of T cells in localized non-small cell lung cancer. The table came from immunoSEQ multiplex PCR; TCRdb's copy has only in-frame clones and leaves some out. Here the sample spans approximately 26,000 clones, about 84% being singletons. Sequenced here: peripheral blood, sampled before any cancer treatment. All receptors derive from a man aged 35-69 years with stage III squamous cell lung carcinoma. The conserved cysteine and the conserved F or W are not part of the CDR3 here. A D gene is named only where the DNA matches it firmly.

>TRBJ1-2|TRBV7-3|.
ASSAGVGYGYT
>TRBJ1-1|TRBV30|.
AWRSILGTEAF
>TRBJ1-2|TRBV15|TRBD1
ATSGRQGLANYGYT
>TRBJ2-1|TRBV27|.
ASSLLGAHEQF
>TRBJ2-4|TRBV7-9|.
ASSSTGQLAKNIQY
>TRBJ2-1|TRBV7-9|TRBD2
ASSLMASGAGKQF
>TRBJ2-1|TRBV6-5|.
ASSGDRNSYNEQF
>TRBJ1-5|TRBV12-5|.
ASGPDTGQPQH
>TRBJ1-2|TRBV25-1|.
ASTPPAGGYT
>TRBJ2-2|TRBV14|.
ASSLSEVWGPGELF
>TRBJ2-2|TRBV19|.
ASSISRVSYGNTGELF
>TRBJ2-2|TRBV19|.
ATRLQGVGTGELF
>TRBJ2-1|TRBV30|.
AWSGRTRSSYNEQF
>TRBJ2-5|TRBV7-3|TRBD2
ASSPFPSGGRGETQY
>TRBJ2-2|TRBV13|.
ASSGGQGLNTGELF
>TRBJ2-3|TRBV7-6|.
ASSLGNQGGVWTDTQY
>TRBJ2-7|TRBV27|.
ASSLIEGYEQY
>TRBJ2-1|TRBV5-1|.
ASSFGENEQF
>TRBJ2-3|TRBV9|TRBD2
ASSTTSGLLDTQY
>TRBJ1-5|TRBV5-8|TRBD1
ASSLVGQIYSNQPQH
>TRBJ2-1|TRBV19|.
ASSSDRGLSNEQF
>TRBJ2-7|TRBV7-2|.
ASSLVPNPNSYEQY
>TRBJ2-7|TRBV7-8|.
ASSDGGGPYEQY
>TRBJ1-4|TRBV14|.
ASSQGLPTEKLF
>TRBJ1-2|TRBV4-1|.
ASSQDWGASRGYT
>TRBJ1-1|TRBV28|TRBD1
ASSPLGQEFTEAF
>TRBJ1-4|TRBV29-1|.
CAGGQGYGKLF
>TRBJ1-1|TRBV28|.
ASSHPPESRAWTEAF
>TRBJ1-1|TRBV11-2|.
ASSLQGWRPEAF
>TRBJ2-2|TRBV9|.
ASSVPASASTGELF
>TRBJ1-2|TRBV6-1|TRBD1
ASSEGRGHGYGYT